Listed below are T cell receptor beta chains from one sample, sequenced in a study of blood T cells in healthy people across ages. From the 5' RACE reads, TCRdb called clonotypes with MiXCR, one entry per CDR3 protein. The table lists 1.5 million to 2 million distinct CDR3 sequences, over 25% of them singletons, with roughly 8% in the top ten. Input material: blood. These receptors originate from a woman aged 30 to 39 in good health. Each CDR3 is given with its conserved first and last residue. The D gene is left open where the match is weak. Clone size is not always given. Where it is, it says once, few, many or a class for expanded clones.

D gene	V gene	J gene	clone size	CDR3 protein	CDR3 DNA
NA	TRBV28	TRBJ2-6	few	CASSPEEGANVLTF	TGTGCCAGCAGCCCCGAGGAAGGGGCCAACGTCCTGACTTTC
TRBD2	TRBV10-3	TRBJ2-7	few	CAIRLGTTSGNTEQYF	TGTGCCATCAGACTTGGAACGACTAGCGGGAATACGGAGCAGTACTTC
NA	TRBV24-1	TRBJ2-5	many	CATSDFSRRETQYF	TGTGCCACCAGTGATTTCTCCAGAAGAGAGACCCAGTACTTC
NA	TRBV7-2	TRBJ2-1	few	CASTSIPSSTYNEQFF	TGTGCCAGCACCTCGATCCCGTCTTCTACGTACAATGAGCAGTTCTTC
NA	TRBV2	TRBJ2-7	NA	CASSGQWQGADYEQYF	TGTGCCAGCAGTGGGCAGTGGCAGGGAGCGGACTACGAGCAGTACTTC
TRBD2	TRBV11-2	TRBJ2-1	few	CASSRRLAGRSSYNEQFF	TGTGCCAGCAGTCGACGGCTAGCGGGACGGAGCTCCTACAATGAGCAGTTCTTC
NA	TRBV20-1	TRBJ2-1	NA	CSAREGRNYNEQFF	TGCAGTGCTAGAGAGGGCAGAAACTACAATGAGCAGTTCTTC
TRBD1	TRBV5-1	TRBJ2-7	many	CASSFGDSTYEQYF	TGCGCCAGCAGCTTTGGGGACAGCACCTACGAGCAGTACTTC
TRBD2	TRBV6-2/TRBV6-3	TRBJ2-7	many	CASREAGNHYEQYF	TGTGCCAGCAGAGAAGCGGGGAATCACTACGAGCAGTACTTC
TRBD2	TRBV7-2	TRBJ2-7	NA	CASSLGLAGGSFNF	TGTGCCAGCAGCTTAGGACTAGCGGGAGGCTCCTTTAACTTC
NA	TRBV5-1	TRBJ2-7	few	CASSLGDRKVSYEQYF	TGCGCCAGCAGCCTAGGGGATCGGAAAGTTTCCTACGAGCAGTACTTC
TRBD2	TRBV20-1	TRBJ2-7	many	CSAALAGRFYEQYF	TGCAGTGCGGCACTAGCGGGAAGGTTCTACGAGCAGTACTTC
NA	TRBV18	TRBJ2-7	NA	CASSPGHRPYGQYF	TGTGCCAGCTCACCCGGACACCGACCCTACGGGCAGTACTTC
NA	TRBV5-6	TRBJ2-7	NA	CASSLEGRLAYEQYF	TGTGCCAGCAGCTTGGAGGGACGCTTAGCCTACGAGCAGTACTTC
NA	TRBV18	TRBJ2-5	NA	CASSPQRGETQYF	TGTGCCAGCTCACCCCAACGGGGGGAGACCCAGTACTTC
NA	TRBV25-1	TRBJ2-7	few	CASSDPYSYEQYF	TGTGCCAGCAGTGATCCCTACTCCTACGAGCAGTACTTC
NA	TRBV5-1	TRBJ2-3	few	CASSENGGIGDTQYF	TGCGCCAGCAGCGAGAATGGGGGCATCGGAGATACGCAGTATTTT
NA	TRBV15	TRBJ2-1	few	CATSRAPASYNEQFF	TGTGCCACCAGCAGAGCACCGGCCTCCTACAATGAGCAGTTCTTC
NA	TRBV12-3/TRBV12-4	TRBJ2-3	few	CASSFGNPGIDTQYF	TGTGCCAGCAGTTTCGGGAACCCCGGGATAGATACGCAGTATTTT
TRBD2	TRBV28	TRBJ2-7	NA	CASSGLGGGDEQYF	TGTGCCAGCTCAGGACTAGGCGGCGGCGACGAGCAGTACTTC
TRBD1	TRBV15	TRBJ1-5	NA	CATSWDRGNQPQHF	TGTGCCACCAGCTGGGACAGGGGGAATCAGCCCCAGCATTTT
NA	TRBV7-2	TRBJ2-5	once	CASSPQGGLTKTQYF	TGTGCCAGCAGCCCACAAGGGGGGCTGACGAAGACCCAGTACTTC
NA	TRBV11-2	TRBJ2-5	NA	CASSPRPQETLYF	TGTGCCAGCAGCCCAAGACCCCAAGAGACCCTGTACTTC
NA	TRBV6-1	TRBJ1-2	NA	CASSGQMGEGYTF	TGTGCCAGCAGTGGCCAGATGGGCGAGGGCTACACCTTC
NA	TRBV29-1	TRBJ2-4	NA	CSVEGGGRDIQYF	TGCAGCGTTGAAGGGGGGGGCAGGGACATTCAGTACTTC
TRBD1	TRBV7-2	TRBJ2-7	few	CASSSDRQGRYEQYF	TGTGCCAGCAGCTCAGATCGACAGGGTCGTTACGAGCAGTACTTC
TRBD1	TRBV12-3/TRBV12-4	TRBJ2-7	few	CASRLTGGWAEQYF	TGTGCCAGCAGGCTGACAGGGGGCTGGGCCGAGCAGTACTTC
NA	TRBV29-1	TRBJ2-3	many	CSVAPSSTDTQYF	TGCAGCGTTGCTCCTTCTAGCACAGATACGCAGTATTTT
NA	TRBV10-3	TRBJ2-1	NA	CATTTGILGGYEQFF	TGTGCCACCACTACGGGGATCCTAGGAGGCTATGAGCAGTTCTTC
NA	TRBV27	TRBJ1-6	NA	CASRLNYNSPLHF	TGTGCCAGCAGACTCAACTATAATTCACCCCTCCACTTT
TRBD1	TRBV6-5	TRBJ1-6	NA	CASSYGQEGYNLPVHF	TGTGCCAGCAGTTACGGACAGGAGGGCTATAATTTACCCGTCCACTTT
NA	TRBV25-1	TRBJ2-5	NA	CASPPRGAERSGQETQYF	TGTGCCAGCCCCCCAAGGGGGGCAGAGAGGTCGGGGCAAGAGACCCAGTACTTC
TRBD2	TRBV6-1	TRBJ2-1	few	CASSEPTSGSNNEQFF	TGTGCCAGCAGTGAACCTACTAGCGGGAGCAACAATGAGCAGTTCTTC
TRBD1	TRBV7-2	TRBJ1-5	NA	CASSPQGGTLNQPQHF	TGTGCCAGCAGCCCGCAGGGGGGAACCCTTAATCAGCCCCAGCATTTT
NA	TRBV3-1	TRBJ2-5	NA	CACSQRGTGGEQYF	TGTGCCTGCAGCCAACGCGGGACGGGCGGGGAGCAGTACTTC
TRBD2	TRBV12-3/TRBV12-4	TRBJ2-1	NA	CASTETSSYNEQFF	TGTGCCAGCACCGAGACTAGCTCATACAATGAGCAGTTCTTC
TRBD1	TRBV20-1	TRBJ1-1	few	CSARPGTGRFSTEAFF	TGCAGTGCTAGACCTGGGACAGGGAGGTTTTCCACTGAAGCTTTCTTT
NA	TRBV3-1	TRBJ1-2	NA	CASSQGQVPCGYTF	TGTGCCAGCAGCCAAGGACAGGTTCCCTGTGGCTACACCTTC
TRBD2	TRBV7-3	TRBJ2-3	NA	CANSFGTSGGPGDTQYF	TGTGCCAACAGCTTTGGGACTAGCGGGGGTCCCGGGGATACGCAGTATTTT
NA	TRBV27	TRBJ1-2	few	CASSLRGMGGYTF	TGTGCCAGCAGTTTAAGGGGGATGGGTGGCTACACCTTC
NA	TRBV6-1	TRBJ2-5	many	CASSDVVRSEETQYF	TGTGCCAGCAGTGACGTGGTCAGATCCGAAGAGACCCAGTACTTC
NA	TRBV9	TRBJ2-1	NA	CASSVEGGFYNEQFF	TGTGCCAGCAGCGTAGAAGGAGGCTTCTACAATGAGCAGTTCTTC
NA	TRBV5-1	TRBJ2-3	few	CASSSTDPGTDTQYF	TGCGCCAGCAGCTCGACAGACCCCGGGACAGATACGCAGTATTTT
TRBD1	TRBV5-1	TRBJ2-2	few	CASRSTGDPGELFF	TGCGCCAGCAGAAGCACAGGGGACCCCGGGGAGCTGTTTTTT
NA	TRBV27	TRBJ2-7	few	CASSLSPRRVGEQYF	TGTGCCAGCAGTTTATCCCCCCGCAGGGTGGGCGAGCAGTACTTC
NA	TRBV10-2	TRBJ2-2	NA	CTSLDSVVTGELFF	TGCACCAGCCTCGACAGTGTGGTGACCGGGGAGCTGTTTTTT
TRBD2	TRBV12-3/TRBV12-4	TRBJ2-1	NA	CASSSPGLNSHNEQFF	TGTGCCAGCAGTTCCCCGGGACTAAATTCTCACAATGAGCAGTTCTTC